Listed below are T cell receptor beta chains from one sample, sequenced in a study of identical twins. Using its own MiXCR run on the 5' RACE reads, TCRdb lists one record per CDR3 protein. The profile shows 1,800,000 or so distinct CDR3 sequences, under 35% of them singletons. The source material was cord blood. Receptors originate from a newborn girl in good health. CDR3s include the opening cysteine and the closing phenylalanine or tryptophan. Fields, in order: V gene, clone size, D gene, J gene, CDR3 DNA, CDR3 protein. The D gene is left open where the match is weak. Expanded clones get a size class; other rows say once, few or many, or leave the size out.

V gene: TRBV28; clone size: NA; D gene: TRBD2; J gene: TRBJ2-7; CDR3 DNA: TGTGCCAGCACCCGCTCTGCTAGCGGGAGGCCCTACGAGCAGTACTTC; CDR3 protein: CASTRSASGRPYEQYF
V gene: TRBV20-1; clone size: many; D gene: NA; J gene: TRBJ2-3; CDR3 DNA: TGCAGTGCTAGAGCTCACACAGATACGCAGTATTTT; CDR3 protein: CSARAHTDTQYF
V gene: TRBV20-1; clone size: NA; D gene: TRBD1; J gene: TRBJ1-1; CDR3 DNA: TGCAGTGCTACCTCCGGGACAGGCGTTTCGAGGTACGAAGCTTTCTTT; CDR3 protein: CSATSGTGVSRYEAFF
V gene: TRBV5-1; clone size: NA; D gene: NA; J gene: TRBJ1-4; CDR3 DNA: TGCGCCAGCAGCCCCAAGTTGGTGGGGGGCAGCAATGAAAAACTGTTTTTT; CDR3 protein: CASSPKLVGGSNEKLFF
V gene: TRBV15; clone size: NA; D gene: TRBD2; J gene: TRBJ2-7; CDR3 DNA: TGTGCCACCAGCAGAGAACCCATAGCGGGGGGTCTCCCCTACGAGCAGTACTTC; CDR3 protein: CATSREPIAGGLPYEQYF
V gene: TRBV18; clone size: NA; D gene: NA; J gene: TRBJ1-1; CDR3 DNA: TGTGCCAGCTCGGCCTCGAAGATGGGGGGGCTGAACACTGAAGCTTTCTTT; CDR3 protein: CASSASKMGGLNTEAFF
V gene: TRBV29-1; clone size: many; D gene: TRBD1; J gene: TRBJ2-1; CDR3 DNA: TGCAGCGTTGACACGGGACAGGGGTTTTACAATGAGCAGTTCTTC; CDR3 protein: CSVDTGQGFYNEQFF
V gene: TRBV6-6; clone size: NA; D gene: TRBD1; J gene: TRBJ2-7; CDR3 DNA: TGTGCCAGCAGGGCCGGGACAGGGGCCTACGAGCAGTACTTC; CDR3 protein: CASRAGTGAYEQYF
V gene: TRBV4-1; clone size: NA; D gene: TRBD1; J gene: TRBJ1-4; CDR3 DNA: TGCGCCAGCAGCCAACCCCCGCTATTTAAGGGGACAGGGAATGAAAAACTGTTTTTT; CDR3 protein: CASSQPPLFKGTGNEKLFF
V gene: TRBV19; clone size: few; D gene: TRBD1; J gene: TRBJ1-1; CDR3 DNA: TGTGCCAGTAGTACCTGGACAGGGCCGAACACTGAAGCTTTCTTT; CDR3 protein: CASSTWTGPNTEAFF
V gene: TRBV13; clone size: NA; D gene: TRBD1; J gene: TRBJ1-1; CDR3 DNA: TGTGCCAGCAGCTTAACGGGACAGAACATTGAAGCTTTCTTT; CDR3 protein: CASSLTGQNIEAFF
V gene: TRBV6-6; clone size: NA; D gene: TRBD1; J gene: TRBJ1-2; CDR3 DNA: TGTGCCAGCTTATCAGGGGACAGGGTATCTCGGGGCTACACCTTC; CDR3 protein: CASLSGDRVSRGYTF
V gene: TRBV20-1; clone size: NA; D gene: NA; J gene: TRBJ1-5; CDR3 DNA: TGCAGTGCTAGAAGGGCTATCAATCAGCCCCGGCATTTT; CDR3 protein: CSARRAINQPRHF
V gene: TRBV20-1; clone size: few; D gene: NA; J gene: TRBJ2-1; CDR3 DNA: TGCAGTGCTAGAGATTGGGTGGACCTCTACAATGAGCAGTTCTTC; CDR3 protein: CSARDWVDLYNEQFF
V gene: TRBV18; clone size: few; D gene: NA; J gene: TRBJ1-5; CDR3 DNA: TGTGCCAGCTCACCACCGGGACAAAATCAGCCCCAGCATTTT; CDR3 protein: CASSPPGQNQPQHF
V gene: TRBV20-1; clone size: NA; D gene: TRBD1; J gene: TRBJ1-5; CDR3 DNA: TGCAGTGTTCAGGGGGGTCGTCAGCCCCAGCATTTT; CDR3 protein: CSVQGGRQPQHF
V gene: TRBV2; clone size: NA; D gene: TRBD2; J gene: TRBJ2-7; CDR3 DNA: TGTGCCAGCAGTGAAGCTCCAGCGGGGGCCTACGAGCAGTACTTC; CDR3 protein: CASSEAPAGAYEQYF
V gene: TRBV4-2; clone size: few; D gene: NA; J gene: TRBJ2-7; CDR3 DNA: TGTGCCAGCAGCCAATACGCCCCCGGCTCCGATGGAGAGCAGTACTTC; CDR3 protein: CASSQYAPGSDGEQYF
V gene: TRBV6-2/TRBV6-3; clone size: few; D gene: TRBD2; J gene: TRBJ2-1; CDR3 DNA: TGTGCCAGCAGAGGACTAGCGGGAAATAGTACCTACAATGAGCAGTTCTTC; CDR3 protein: CASRGLAGNSTYNEQFF
V gene: TRBV5-1; clone size: NA; D gene: NA; J gene: TRBJ1-1; CDR3 DNA: TGCGCCAGCAGCTCGGCCGGTTTGGGCATGAACACTGAAGCTTTCTTT; CDR3 protein: CASSSAGLGMNTEAFF
V gene: TRBV4-1; clone size: few; D gene: TRBD1; J gene: TRBJ2-7; CDR3 DNA: TGCGCCAGCAGCCAAGTGGGGACAGGGGGCTGGTACGAGCAGTACTTC; CDR3 protein: CASSQVGTGGWYEQYF
V gene: TRBV10-3; clone size: once; D gene: TRBD2; J gene: TRBJ2-5; CDR3 DNA: TGTGCCATCAGTGTTGGACTAGCGGGGGTGGAGACCCAGTACTTC; CDR3 protein: CAISVGLAGVETQYF
V gene: TRBV20-1; clone size: NA; D gene: NA; J gene: TRBJ2-3; CDR3 DNA: TGCAGTGCTAGAGGGGGGCTAGCGGATAGCACAGATACGCAGTATTTT; CDR3 protein: CSARGGLADSTDTQYF
V gene: TRBV12-3/TRBV12-4; clone size: few; D gene: NA; J gene: TRBJ1-1; CDR3 DNA: TGTGCCAGCAGTTTACCCACAGGGCTCGCTGAAGCTTTCTTT; CDR3 protein: CASSLPTGLAEAFF
V gene: TRBV24-1; clone size: few; D gene: NA; J gene: TRBJ2-1; CDR3 DNA: TGTGCCACCAGTGCCCTGGACTCTTACAATGAGCAGTTCTTC; CDR3 protein: CATSALDSYNEQFF
V gene: TRBV11-1; clone size: NA; D gene: NA; J gene: TRBJ2-1; CDR3 DNA: TGTGCCAGCAGCTTAGCGGCTGACAATGAGCAGTTCTTC; CDR3 protein: CASSLAADNEQFF
V gene: TRBV30; clone size: few; D gene: NA; J gene: TRBJ1-2; CDR3 DNA: TGTGCCTGGAGTAGGGGGAGGCATGGCTACACCTTC; CDR3 protein: CAWSRGRHGYTF
V gene: TRBV6-2/TRBV6-3; clone size: NA; D gene: TRBD2; J gene: TRBJ2-3; CDR3 DNA: TGTGCCAGCAGCCCGTTGAGGGACTACACAGATACGCAGTATTTT; CDR3 protein: CASSPLRDYTDTQYF
V gene: TRBV14; clone size: NA; D gene: NA; J gene: TRBJ2-7; CDR3 DNA: TGTGCCAGCAGCCGGATCCGGGACACCGAGCAGTACTTC; CDR3 protein: CASSRIRDTEQYF
V gene: TRBV20-1; clone size: NA; D gene: TRBD1; J gene: TRBJ2-1; CDR3 DNA: TGCAGTGCTAGCAGTCATCACAGGGGATACAATGAGCAGTTCTTC; CDR3 protein: CSASSHHRGYNEQFF
V gene: TRBV28; clone size: NA; D gene: NA; J gene: TRBJ2-1; CDR3 DNA: TGTGCCAGCAGTTCGACCCGGTGGAGTGAGCAGTTCTTC; CDR3 protein: CASSSTRWSEQFF
V gene: TRBV29-1; clone size: many; D gene: NA; J gene: TRBJ2-3; CDR3 DNA: TGCAGCGTTCTCGGCAGGACTACAGATACGCAGTATTTT; CDR3 protein: CSVLGRTTDTQYF
V gene: TRBV6-6; clone size: few; D gene: NA; J gene: TRBJ2-7; CDR3 DNA: TGTGCCAGCAGTTACGGGGGAGGTGCCTACGAGCAGTACTTC; CDR3 protein: CASSYGGGAYEQYF
V gene: TRBV2; clone size: few; D gene: NA; J gene: TRBJ2-7; CDR3 DNA: TGTGCCAGCAGTGATGAGGGCTACTACGGCTACGAGCAGTACTTC; CDR3 protein: CASSDEGYYGYEQYF
V gene: TRBV7-8; clone size: few; D gene: NA; J gene: TRBJ2-1; CDR3 DNA: TGTGCCAGCAGCTTAATGGGCCCTCGCTCCTACAATGAGCAGTTCTTC; CDR3 protein: CASSLMGPRSYNEQFF
V gene: TRBV29-1; clone size: few; D gene: TRBD1; J gene: TRBJ2-3; CDR3 DNA: TGCAGCGTCTCAGGGGGCCGGACAGATACGCAGTATTTT; CDR3 protein: CSVSGGRTDTQYF
V gene: TRBV5-1; clone size: NA; D gene: TRBD2; J gene: TRBJ2-7; CDR3 DNA: TGCGCCAGCAGCGGAGGACTAGCGTCCTCCTACGAGCAGTACTTC; CDR3 protein: CASSGGLASSYEQYF
V gene: TRBV7-2; clone size: few; D gene: TRBD2; J gene: TRBJ2-7; CDR3 DNA: TGTGCCAGCAGCTTAGAGTCGGTTCTAGCGGGTGTCTACGAGCAGTACTTC; CDR3 protein: CASSLESVLAGVYEQYF
V gene: TRBV2; clone size: few; D gene: TRBD1; J gene: TRBJ2-1; CDR3 DNA: TGTGCCAGCAGCTGGGGCCCACGACAGGGACCGACCTACAATGAGCAGTTCTTC; CDR3 protein: CASSWGPRQGPTYNEQFF
V gene: TRBV9; clone size: few; D gene: NA; J gene: TRBJ2-3; CDR3 DNA: TGTGCCAGCTCCCGGACGGGAGTCCCAGATACGCAGTATTTT; CDR3 protein: CASSRTGVPDTQYF
V gene: TRBV29-1; clone size: many; D gene: TRBD2; J gene: TRBJ2-1; CDR3 DNA: TGCAGCGTTAAAAAACTAGCGAAAGAGCAGTTCTTC; CDR3 protein: CSVKKLAKEQFF
V gene: TRBV29-1; clone size: many; D gene: NA; J gene: TRBJ2-7; CDR3 DNA: TGCAGCGTTGAAGATCGTACGGGAGCTGGGGGCTACGAGCAGTACTTC; CDR3 protein: CSVEDRTGAGGYEQYF
V gene: TRBV30; clone size: few; D gene: NA; J gene: TRBJ1-2; CDR3 DNA: TGTGCCTGGAGCCGACAGGTTAACTATGGCTACACCTTC; CDR3 protein: CAWSRQVNYGYTF